The clone carrying this TCR beta chain was observed once. The data originate from a study of blood T cell repertoires in COVID-19. Looking at the study overall: The cDNA or gDNA used as material had been derived from T cells, B-cell-depleted T cells, or PBMCs.

Only in-frame clones appear in the TCRdb table, and some are missing; sequencing was by immunoSEQ multiplex PCR. The table lists approximately 120,000 clones, roughly nine tenths of them singletons. A Seattle source enrolled patients during active infection and followed them longitudinally. The sequence was obtained from a man aged 50 to 59 with COVID-19, enrolled during active disease. The material sequenced was peripheral blood.

The CDR3 protein is CASTKPGQGANEQFF. The CDR3 nucleotides read TGTGCCAGCACTAAACCGGGACAGGGGGCCAATGAGCAGTTCTTC. V and J are TRBV5-4 and TRBJ2-1, with TRBD1 matching over 12 bases. The ends lost 6 bases at V and 6 bases at J; junction bases unmatched: 7. The CDR3 is 15 residues long. Germline-derived CDR1 and CDR2 are SGHNT and YYREEE (reference sequence).